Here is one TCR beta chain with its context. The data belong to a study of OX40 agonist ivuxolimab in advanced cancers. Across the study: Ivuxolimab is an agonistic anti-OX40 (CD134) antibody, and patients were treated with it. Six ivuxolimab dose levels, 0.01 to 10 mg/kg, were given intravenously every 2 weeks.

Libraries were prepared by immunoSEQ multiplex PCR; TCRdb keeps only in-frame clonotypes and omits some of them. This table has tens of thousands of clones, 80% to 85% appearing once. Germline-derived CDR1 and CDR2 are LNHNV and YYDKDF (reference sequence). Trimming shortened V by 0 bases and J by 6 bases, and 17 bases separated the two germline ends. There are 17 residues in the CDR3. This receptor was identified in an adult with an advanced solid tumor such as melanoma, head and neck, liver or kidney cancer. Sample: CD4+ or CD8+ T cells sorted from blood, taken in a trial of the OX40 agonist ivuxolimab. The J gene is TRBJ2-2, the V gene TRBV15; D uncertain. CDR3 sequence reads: CATSRDRLFSVAGELFF. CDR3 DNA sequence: TGTGCCACCAGCAGAGATCGGTTGTTCTCGGTGGCCGGGGAGCTGTTTTTT.